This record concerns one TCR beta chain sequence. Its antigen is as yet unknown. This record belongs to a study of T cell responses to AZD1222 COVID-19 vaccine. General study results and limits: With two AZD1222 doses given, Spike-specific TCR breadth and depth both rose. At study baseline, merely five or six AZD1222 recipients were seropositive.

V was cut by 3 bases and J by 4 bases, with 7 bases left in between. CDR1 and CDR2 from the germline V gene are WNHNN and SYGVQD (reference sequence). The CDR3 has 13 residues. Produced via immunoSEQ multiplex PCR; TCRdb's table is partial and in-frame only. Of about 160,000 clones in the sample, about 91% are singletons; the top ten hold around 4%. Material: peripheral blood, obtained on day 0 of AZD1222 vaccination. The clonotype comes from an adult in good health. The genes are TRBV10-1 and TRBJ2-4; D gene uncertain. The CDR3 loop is CASSDPSKNIQYF. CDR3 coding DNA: TGCGCCAGCAGTGATCCTTCTAAAAACATTCAGTACTTC.